This record concerns one TCR beta chain sequence. Its cognate antigen has yet to be identified. No clone much larger than this one lies a single base away; base qualities are absent. The method was the immunoSEQ multiplex PCR assay. TCRdb carries this immuneACCESS record with in-frame sequences only. Its versions omit some clonotypes, under half of them owing to an unresolved V gene in the studies checked, with the rest unexplained. This sample lists 65,000 to 85,000 clones; roughly 90% were detected once. The top ten clones comprise 8% to 9.5% of the sample. This specimen comes from a study of T cell changes during pregnancy in multiple sclerosis (dated by TCRdb to about 2019). The study in broad terms: The study examined how the T cell repertoire changed over the course of pregnancy in women with multiple sclerosis.

The germline V gene specifies SGDLS as CDR1 and YYNGEE as CDR2. The CDR3 sequence holds 14 residues, the cysteine and phenylalanine included. The kept DNA is CDR3 alone, 42 bases in frame from the first base. V drops 4 bases and J drops 5 bases, leaving 15 bases in between. The sequences come from peripheral blood, collected after pregnancy. The V and J genes are TRBV9 and TRBJ1-1; perhaps TRBD1 is the D gene, with 5 bases matching. This receptor was taken from a female donor in good health, enrolled as a control in a pregnancy study. The DNA sequence reads TGTGCCAGCAGCTCCCACTCAGGGTGGACTGAAGCTTTCTTT. Protein translation: CASSSHSGWTEAFF.